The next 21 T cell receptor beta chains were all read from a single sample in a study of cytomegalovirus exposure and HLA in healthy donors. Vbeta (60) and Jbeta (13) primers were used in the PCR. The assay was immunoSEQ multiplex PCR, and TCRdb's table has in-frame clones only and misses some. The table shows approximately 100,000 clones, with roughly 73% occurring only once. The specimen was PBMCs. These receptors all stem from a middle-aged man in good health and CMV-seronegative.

For the CDR3, the DNA is TGCAGCCTTTCGACTAGCGGGGGGAGCACAGATACGCAGTATTTT. It translates to CSLSTSGGSTDTQYF. The chain carries TRBV29-1 and TRBJ2-3; 13 bases are a match to TRBD2. CDR1 is SQVTM, CDR2 ANQGSEA, per germline. V lost 8 bases, J lost 0 bases, and 5 bases stayed unmatched. This CDR3 spans 15 amino acids.

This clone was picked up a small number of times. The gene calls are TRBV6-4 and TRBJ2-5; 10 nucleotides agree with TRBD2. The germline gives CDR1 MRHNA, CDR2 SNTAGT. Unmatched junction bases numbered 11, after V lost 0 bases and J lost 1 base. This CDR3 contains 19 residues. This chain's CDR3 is CASSDSMGLAGAVQETQYF. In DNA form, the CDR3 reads TGTGCCAGCAGTGACTCGATGGGGCTAGCGGGGGCCGTCCAAGAGACCCAGTACTTC.

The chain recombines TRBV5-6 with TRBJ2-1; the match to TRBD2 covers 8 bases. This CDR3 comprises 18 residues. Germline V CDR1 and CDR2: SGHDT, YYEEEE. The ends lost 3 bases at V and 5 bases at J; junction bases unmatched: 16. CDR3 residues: CASSYLAGTPTLDNEQFF. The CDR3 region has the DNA TGTGCCAGCAGCTATTTAGCGGGGACCCCGACCTTGGACAATGAGCAGTTCTTC.

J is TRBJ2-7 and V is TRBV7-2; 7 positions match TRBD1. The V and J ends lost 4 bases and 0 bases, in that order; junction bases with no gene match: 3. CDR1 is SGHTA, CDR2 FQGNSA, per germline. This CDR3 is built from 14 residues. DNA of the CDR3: TGTGCCAGCAGCTCGGACAGGAGCTCCTACGAGCAGTACTTC. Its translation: CASSSDRSSYEQYF.

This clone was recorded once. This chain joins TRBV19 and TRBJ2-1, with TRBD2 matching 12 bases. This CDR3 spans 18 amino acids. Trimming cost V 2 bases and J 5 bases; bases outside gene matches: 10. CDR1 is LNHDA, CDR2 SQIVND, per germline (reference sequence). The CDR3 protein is CASSITLTSGGTNNEQFF. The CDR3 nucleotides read TGTGCCAGTAGTATAACCCTTACTAGCGGGGGGACCAACAATGAGCAGTTCTTC.

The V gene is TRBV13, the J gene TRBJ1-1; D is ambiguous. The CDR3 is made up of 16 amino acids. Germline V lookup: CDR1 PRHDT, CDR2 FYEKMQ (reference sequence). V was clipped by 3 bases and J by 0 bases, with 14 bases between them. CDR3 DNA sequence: TGTGCCAGCAGCTTCCGATCGCGGGGTATGAACACTGAAGCTTTCTTT. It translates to CASSFRSRGMNTEAFF.

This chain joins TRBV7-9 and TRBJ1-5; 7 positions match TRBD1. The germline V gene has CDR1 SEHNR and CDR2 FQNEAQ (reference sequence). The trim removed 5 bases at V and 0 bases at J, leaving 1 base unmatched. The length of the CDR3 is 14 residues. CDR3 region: CASSRTGSNQPQHF. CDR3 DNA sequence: TGTGCCAGCAGCCGGACAGGTAGCAATCAGCCCCAGCATTTT. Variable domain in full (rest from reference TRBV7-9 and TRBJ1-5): DTGVSQNPRHKITKRGQNVTFRCDPISEHNRLYWYRQTLGQGPEFLTYFQNEAQLEKSRLLSDRFSAERPKGSFSTLEIQRTEQGDSAMYLCASSRTGSNQPQHFGDGTRLSIL.

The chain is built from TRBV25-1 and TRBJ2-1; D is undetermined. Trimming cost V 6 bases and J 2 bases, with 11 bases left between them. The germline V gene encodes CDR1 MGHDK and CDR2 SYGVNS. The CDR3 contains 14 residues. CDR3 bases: TGTGCCAGCAGCCTACCCCAACCCTACAATGAGCAGTTCTTC. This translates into CASSLPQPYNEQFF.

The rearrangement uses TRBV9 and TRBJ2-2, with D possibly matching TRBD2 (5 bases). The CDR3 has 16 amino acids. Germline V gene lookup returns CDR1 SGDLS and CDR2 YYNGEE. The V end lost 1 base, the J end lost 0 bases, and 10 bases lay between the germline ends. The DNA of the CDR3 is TGTGCCAGCAGCGTAAGGGAGTCGACGAACACCGGGGAGCTGTTTTTT. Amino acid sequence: CASSVRESTNTGELFF.

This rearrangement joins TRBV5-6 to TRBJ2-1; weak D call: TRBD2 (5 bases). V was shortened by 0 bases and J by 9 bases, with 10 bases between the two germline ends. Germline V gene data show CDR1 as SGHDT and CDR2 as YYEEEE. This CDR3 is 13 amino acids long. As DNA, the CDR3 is TGTGCCAGCAGCTTGGTGAGCGGCGTTGAGCAGTTCTTC. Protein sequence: CASSLVSGVEQFF. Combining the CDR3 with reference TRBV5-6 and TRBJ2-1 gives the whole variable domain DAGVTQSPTHLIKTRGQQVTLRCSPKSGHDTVSWYQQALGQGPQFIFQYYEEEERQRGNFPDRFSGHQFPNYSSELNVNALLLGDSALYLCASSLVSGVEQFFGPGTRLTVL.

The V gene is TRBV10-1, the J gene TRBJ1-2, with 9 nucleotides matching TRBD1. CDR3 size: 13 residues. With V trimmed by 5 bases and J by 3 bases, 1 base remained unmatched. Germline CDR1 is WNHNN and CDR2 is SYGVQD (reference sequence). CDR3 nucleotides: TGCGCCAGCAGTCGGGACAGGGACTATGGCTACACCTTC. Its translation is CASSRDRDYGYTF.

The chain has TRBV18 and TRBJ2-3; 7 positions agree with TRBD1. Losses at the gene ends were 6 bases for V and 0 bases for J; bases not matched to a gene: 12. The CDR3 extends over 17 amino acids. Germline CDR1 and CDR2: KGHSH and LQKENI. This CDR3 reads CASSPYKTGTSTDTQYF. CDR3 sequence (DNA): TGTGCCAGCTCTCCCTACAAGACAGGGACAAGCACAGATACGCAGTATTTT.

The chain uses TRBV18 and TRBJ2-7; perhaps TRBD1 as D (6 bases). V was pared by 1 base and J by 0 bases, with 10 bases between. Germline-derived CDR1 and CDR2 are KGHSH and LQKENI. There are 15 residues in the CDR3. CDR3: CASSPRDTLSYEQYF. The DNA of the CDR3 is TGTGCCAGCTCACCACGGGACACCCTCTCCTACGAGCAGTACTTC.

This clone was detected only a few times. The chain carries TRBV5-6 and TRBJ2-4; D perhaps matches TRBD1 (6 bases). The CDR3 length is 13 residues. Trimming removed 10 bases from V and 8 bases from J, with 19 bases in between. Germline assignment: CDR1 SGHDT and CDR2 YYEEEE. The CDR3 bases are TGTGCCGGTGGGACACTCCGCGGGCACATTCAGTACTTC. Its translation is CAGGTLRGHIQYF.

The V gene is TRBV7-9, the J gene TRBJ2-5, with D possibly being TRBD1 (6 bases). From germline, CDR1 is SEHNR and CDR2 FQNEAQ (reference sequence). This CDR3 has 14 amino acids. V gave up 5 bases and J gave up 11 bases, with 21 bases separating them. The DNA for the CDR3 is TGTGCCAGCAGCCCCCAGACAGGTTTGAGGGAGCAGTACTTC. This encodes CASSPQTGLREQYF.

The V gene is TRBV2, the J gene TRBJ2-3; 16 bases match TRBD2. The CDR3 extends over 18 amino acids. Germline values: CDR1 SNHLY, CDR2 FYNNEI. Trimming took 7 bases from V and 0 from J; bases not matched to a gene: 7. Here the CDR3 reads CASIEGLAGGLSTDTQYF. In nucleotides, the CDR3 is TGTGCCAGCATCGAGGGACTAGCGGGGGGGCTGAGCACAGATACGCAGTATTTT.

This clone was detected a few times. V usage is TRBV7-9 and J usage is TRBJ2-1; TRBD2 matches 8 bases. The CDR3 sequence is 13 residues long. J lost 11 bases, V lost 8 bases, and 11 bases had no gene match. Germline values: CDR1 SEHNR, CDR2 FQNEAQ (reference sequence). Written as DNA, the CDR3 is TGTGCCAGCTCGGAGGGGAGCGGGGGTCAGCAGTTCTTC. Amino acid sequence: CASSEGSGGQQFF.

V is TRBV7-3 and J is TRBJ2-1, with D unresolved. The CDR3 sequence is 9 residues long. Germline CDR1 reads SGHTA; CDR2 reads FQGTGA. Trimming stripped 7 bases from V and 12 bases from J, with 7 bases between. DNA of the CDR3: TGTGCCAGCACCTCGGGGCAGTTCTTC. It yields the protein CASTSGQFF.

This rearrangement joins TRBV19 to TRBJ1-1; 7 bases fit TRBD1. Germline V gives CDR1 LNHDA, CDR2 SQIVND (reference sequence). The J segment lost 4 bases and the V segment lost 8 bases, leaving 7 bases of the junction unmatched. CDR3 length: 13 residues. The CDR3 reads CASHDRVGTEAFF. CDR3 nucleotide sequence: TGTGCCAGTCATGACAGGGTGGGCACTGAAGCTTTCTTT.

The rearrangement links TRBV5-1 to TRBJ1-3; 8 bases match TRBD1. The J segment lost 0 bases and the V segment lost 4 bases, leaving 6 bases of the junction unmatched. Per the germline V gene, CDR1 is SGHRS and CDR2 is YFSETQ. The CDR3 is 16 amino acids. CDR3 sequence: CASSGSGGFSGNTIYF. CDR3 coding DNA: TGCGCCAGCAGCGGTTCAGGGGGCTTCTCTGGAAACACCATATATTTT.

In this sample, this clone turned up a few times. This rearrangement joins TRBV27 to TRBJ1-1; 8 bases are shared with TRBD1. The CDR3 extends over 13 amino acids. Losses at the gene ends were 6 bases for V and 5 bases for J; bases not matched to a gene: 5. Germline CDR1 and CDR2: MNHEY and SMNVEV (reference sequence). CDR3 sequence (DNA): TGTGCCAGCAGGATGGACAGGGAGACTGAAGCTTTCTTT. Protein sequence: CASRMDRETEAFF.